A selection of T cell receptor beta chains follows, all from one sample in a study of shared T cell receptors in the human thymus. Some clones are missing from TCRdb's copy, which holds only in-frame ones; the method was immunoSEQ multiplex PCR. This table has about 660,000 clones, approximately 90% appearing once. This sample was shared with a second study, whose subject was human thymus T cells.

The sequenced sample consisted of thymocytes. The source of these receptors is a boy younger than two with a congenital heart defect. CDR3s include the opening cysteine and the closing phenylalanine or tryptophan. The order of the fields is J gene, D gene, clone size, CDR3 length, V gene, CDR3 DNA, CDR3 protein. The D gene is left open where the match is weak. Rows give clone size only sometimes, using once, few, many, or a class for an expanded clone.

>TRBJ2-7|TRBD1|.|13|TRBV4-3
TGCGCCAGCAGCCCAGACAGGGGATACGAGCAGTACTTC
CASSPDRGYEQYF
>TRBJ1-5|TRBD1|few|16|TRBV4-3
TGCGCCAGCAGCCAAGATCTGTCGGACAGGAATCAGCCCCAGCATTTT
CASSQDLSDRNQPQHF
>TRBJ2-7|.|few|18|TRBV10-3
TGTGCCATCAGTAAGACAGGGACTAGACCGATTGAATTCTACGAGCAGTACTTC
CAISKTGTRPIEFYEQYF
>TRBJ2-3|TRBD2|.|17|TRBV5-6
TGTGCCAGCAGCTTGGTTCCAGCGGGAGAGGGCACAGATACGCAGTATTTT
CASSLVPAGEGTDTQYF
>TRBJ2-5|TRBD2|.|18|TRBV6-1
TGTGCCAGCAGTGAATATTTGGGAGCGGGAGGGCGAGGAGAGACCCAGTACTTC
CASSEYLGAGGRGETQYF
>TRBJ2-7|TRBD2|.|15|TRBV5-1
TGCGCCAGCAGCTTGGCCGGCGGGAGGGCCTACGAGCAGTACTTC
CASSLAGGRAYEQYF
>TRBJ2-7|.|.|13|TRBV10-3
TGTGCCATCAGTGGAGGGTCTTCCTACGAGCAGTACTTC
CAISGGSSYEQYF
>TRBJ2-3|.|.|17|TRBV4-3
TGCGCCAGCAGCCGCCCCGGGCACGGGAGAGGGTCGGATACGCAGTATTTT
CASSRPGHGRGSDTQYF
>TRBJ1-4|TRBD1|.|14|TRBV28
TGTGCCAGCAGTTCCAGGGGGCGGAGGGAAAAACTGTTTTTT
CASSSRGRREKLFF
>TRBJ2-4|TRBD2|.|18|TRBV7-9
TGTGCCAGCAGCTTAGTTCGCCGAACTAGCGGGGCCAAAAACATTCAGTACTTC
CASSLVRRTSGAKNIQYF
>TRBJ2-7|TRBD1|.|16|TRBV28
TGTGCCAGCAGTCCAGGACAGGGTAAGGGCTCCTACGAGCAGTACTTC
CASSPGQGKGSYEQYF
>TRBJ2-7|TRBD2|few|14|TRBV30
TGTGCCTGGTACAAGCGGGAACTTAGGGACGAGCAGTACTTC
CAWYKRELRDEQYF
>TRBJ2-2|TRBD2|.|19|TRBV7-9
TGTGCCAGCAGCTGGGGCCCTAAGCGGGAGAACGTTGGGGCCGGGGAGCTGTTTTTT
CASSWGPKRENVGAGELFF
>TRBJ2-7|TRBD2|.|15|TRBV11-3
TGTGCCAGCAGCCCCCGGGAGGGCCATTATTACGAGCAGTACTTC
CASSPREGHYYEQYF
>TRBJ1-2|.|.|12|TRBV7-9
TGTGCCAGCAGTAAGGGAGGGGAAGGGATCTCCTTC
CASSKGGEGISF
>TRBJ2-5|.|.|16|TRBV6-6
TGTGCCAGCAGTTTGGACAGAAAAAGGGATGTGGAGACCCAGTACTTC
CASSLDRKRDVETQYF
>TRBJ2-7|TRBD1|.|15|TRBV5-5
TGTGCCAGCAGCTTGGGGGACAGGGGGCTCTACGAGCAGTACTTC
CASSLGDRGLYEQYF
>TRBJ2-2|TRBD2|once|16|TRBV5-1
TGCGCCAGCAGCCGCGTGGGGGGGAAAAACACCGGGGAGCTGTTTTTT
CASSRVGGKNTGELFF
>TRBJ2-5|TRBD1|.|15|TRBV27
TGTGCCAGCAGTTTCCTTGACAGGGGGCGCGAGACCCAGTACTTC
CASSFLDRGRETQYF
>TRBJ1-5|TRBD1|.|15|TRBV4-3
TGCGCCAGCAGCCAAGTTCGGGACAGTACCCATCCCCAGCATTTT
CASSQVRDSTHPQHF
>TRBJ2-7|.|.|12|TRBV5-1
TGCGCCAGCAGCTTGCCAGGGGGGGAGCAGTACTTC
CASSLPGGEQYF
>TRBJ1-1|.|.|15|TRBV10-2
TGCGCCAGCAAAAATTTGGGGCCGCGGAACACTGAAGCTTTCTTT
CASKNLGPRNTEAFF
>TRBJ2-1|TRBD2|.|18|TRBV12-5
TGTGCTAGTGGTTTGACCGCGGGACTACCGCTCGTTTACAATGAGCAGTTCTTC
CASGLTAGLPLVYNEQFF
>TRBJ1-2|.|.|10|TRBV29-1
TGCAGCACGACTTCTGATGGCTACACCTTC
CSTTSDGYTF
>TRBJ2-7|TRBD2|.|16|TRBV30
TGTGCCTGGAGTGCGACTAGCGGGAGCGCCAACAGCGAGCAGTACTTC
CAWSATSGSANSEQYF
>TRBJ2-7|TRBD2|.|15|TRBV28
TGTGCCAGCAGATCAGAGGTGGGACTAGGCTACGAGCAGTACTTC
CASRSEVGLGYEQYF
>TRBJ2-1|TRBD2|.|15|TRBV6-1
TGTGCCAGCAGTGAACGGACTAGCGGGAGTAATGAGCAGTTCTTC
CASSERTSGSNEQFF
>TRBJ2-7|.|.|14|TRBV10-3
TGTGCCATCAGTGAGTCCGGGGTGACCTACGAGCAGTACTTC
CAISESGVTYEQYF
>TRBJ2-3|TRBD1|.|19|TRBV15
TGTGCCACCAGCAGAGTTCCTAACAACCAGGGGGAAGGTACAGATACGCAGTATTTT
CATSRVPNNQGEGTDTQYF
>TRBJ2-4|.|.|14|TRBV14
TGTGCCAGCAGCCCGGTTGCGGTTAAAAACATTCAGTACTTC
CASSPVAVKNIQYF
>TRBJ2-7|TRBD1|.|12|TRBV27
TGTGCCAGCAGCGGGGACAGGGAAGAGCAGTACTTC
CASSGDREEQYF
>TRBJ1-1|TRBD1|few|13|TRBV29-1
TGCAGCGTTGGACAGGGAGGAAACACTGAAGCTTTCTTT
CSVGQGGNTEAFF
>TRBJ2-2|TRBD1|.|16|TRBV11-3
TGTGCCAGCAGCAAACGGACAGGCCCGAACACCGGGGAGCTGTTTTTT
CASSKRTGPNTGELFF
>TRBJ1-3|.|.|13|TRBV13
TGTGCCAGCAGCTTAAATAAAGGAAACACCATATATTTT
CASSLNKGNTIYF
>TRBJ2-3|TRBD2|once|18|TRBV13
TGTGCCAGCAGCCTCCGACTAGCGGGAGAAAGTGGCACAGATACGCAGTATTTT
CASSLRLAGESGTDTQYF
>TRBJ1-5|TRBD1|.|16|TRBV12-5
TGTGCTAGTGGCACCCCGGACAGGGGGCGCGATCAGCCCCAGCATTTT
CASGTPDRGRDQPQHF
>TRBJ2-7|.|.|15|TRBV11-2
TGTGCCAGCAGCTTAGCCGACAGCGACTGGGAAGAGCAGTACTTC
CASSLADSDWEEQYF
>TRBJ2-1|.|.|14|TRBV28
TGTGCCAGCATAGCTAGCGACCACTACAATGAGCAGTTCTTC
CASIASDHYNEQFF
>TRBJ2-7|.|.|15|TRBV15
TGTGCCACCAGCAGGGTCGTGCACAGTCCCTACGAGCAGTACTTC
CATSRVVHSPYEQYF
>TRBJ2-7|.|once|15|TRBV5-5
TGTGCCAGCAGGGAGGTGGGATCAAAGCCCAACGAGCAGTACTTC
CASREVGSKPNEQYF
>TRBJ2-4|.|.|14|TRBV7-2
TGTGCCAGCAGCTTAGGTCTAGCCAAAAACATTCAGTACTTC
CASSLGLAKNIQYF
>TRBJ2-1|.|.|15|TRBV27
TGTGCCAGCAGTTTAAGGAGCGGAGGCGATAATGAGCAGTTCTTC
CASSLRSGGDNEQFF
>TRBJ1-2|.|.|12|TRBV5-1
TGCGCCAGCAGCCCAACAGGGACCGGCTACACCTTC
CASSPTGTGYTF
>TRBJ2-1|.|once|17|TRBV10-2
TGCGCCAGCAGCGCCGTGCGGGGGCTTACGTCCTACAATGAGCAGTTCTTC
CASSAVRGLTSYNEQFF
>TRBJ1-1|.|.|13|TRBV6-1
TGTGCCAGCAGTGACCTTCGGGGGACTGAAGCTTTCTTT
CASSDLRGTEAFF
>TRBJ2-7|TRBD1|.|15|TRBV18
TGTGCCAGCTCACCGGGACAGTCCTACCGGGACGAGCAGTACTTC
CASSPGQSYRDEQYF
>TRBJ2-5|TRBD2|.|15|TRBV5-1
TGCGCCAGCAGCTTGCTAGGGCTAGCGGAAGAGACCCAGTACTTC
CASSLLGLAEETQYF
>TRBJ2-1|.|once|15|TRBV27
TGTGCCAGCAGTTTCCCAGGGGTTCCTCTCGATGAGCAGTTCTTC
CASSFPGVPLDEQFF
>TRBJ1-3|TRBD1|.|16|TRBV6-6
TGTGCCAGCAGTTACGTGCCAGGGGGCGAAGGAAACACCATATATTTT
CASSYVPGGEGNTIYF